A single T cell receptor (beta chain) is shown here with its context. Its antigen remains unidentified. This entry comes from a study of shared clonotypes between healthy human individuals. Only CD45RO-negative cells positively selected for CCR7 counted as naive CD8 cells, so terminally differentiated effector memory CD45RA+ cells were excluded. Every one of the donors was a Caucasian adult that lived in Nashville, Tennessee. There are 14 residues in the CDR3. Germline V gives CDR1 MNHNS, CDR2 SASEGT. V gave up 6 bases and J gave up 2 bases, with 14 bases separating them. Data came from immunoSEQ multiplex PCR; TCRdb stores just in-frame clones and leaves some out. Among 650,000 to 800,000 clones, roughly nine tenths were seen once, and the ten largest hold more than 20%. Regarding the study as a whole: Relative to clonotypes present in all four donors, those not shared had lower generation probabilities. The sole specimen, blood, was sampled, and tissue repertoires likely differ. Generally, naive subsets came out with larger estimated richness than memory subsets.

The chain is built from TRBV6-1 and TRBJ2-7, with D hard to call. The specimen was naive CD8+ T cells sorted from blood. The sequence derives from a man between 25 and 39 years old in good health. The CDR3 sequence is CASSHASRTYEQYF. The CDR3, as DNA: TGTGCCAGCAGCCATGCGTCCCGGACCTACGAGCAGTACTTC.